This is a list of T cell receptor beta chains from one sample in a study of Ad26.COV2.S vaccination and SARS-CoV-2 variants. The repertoire was sequenced with immunoSEQ multiplex PCR; TCRdb's copy has only in-frame clones and lacks some. The sample lists approximately 300,000 clones; about 82% were seen once. The starting material was peripheral blood, obtained in a trial of Ad26.COV2.S vaccine versus placebo. Every receptor here comes from a person aged 18-60 years who received the Ad26.COV2.S COVID-19 vaccine or a placebo. The CDR3 runs from the conserved cysteine through the conserved F or W. A D gene is named only where the DNA matches it firmly.

V gene	D gene	J gene	CDR3 DNA	CDR3 protein
TRBV29-1	TRBD1	TRBJ2-3	TGCAGCGTTGGAGGGACAGGAACAGATACGCAGTATTTT	CSVGGTGTDTQYF
TRBV10-3	TRBD2	TRBJ2-3	TGTGCCATCCGCCCAGGGAGGGAGCCCACAGATACGCAGTATTTT	CAIRPGREPTDTQYF
TRBV30	.	TRBJ1-5	TGTGCCTGGAGCCGGGGGGAGGGGGGCTTCCAGCCCCAGCATTTT	CAWSRGEGGFQPQHF
TRBV24-1	.	TRBJ2-1	TGTGCCACCAGTGATGCCGGGACCCCGAACTACAATGAGCAGTTCTTC	CATSDAGTPNYNEQFF
TRBV7-9	TRBD1	TRBJ1-3	TGTGCCAGCAGCTTACAACAGGGGTCTGGAAACACCATATATTTT	CASSLQQGSGNTIYF
TRBV11-2	.	TRBJ1-1	TGTGCCAGCAGCTCCGCAGGTTTCAGGGGTGTAATCACTGAAGCTTTCTTT	CASSSAGFRGVITEAFF
TRBV11-2	TRBD1	TRBJ1-2	TGTGCCAGCAGCCCGGGACAGAGATATGGCTACACCTTC	CASSPGQRYGYTF
TRBV18	.	TRBJ1-5	TGTGCCAGCTCACTCTCTTATGGCGAGCAGCCCCAGCATTTT	CASSLSYGEQPQHF
TRBV10-3	.	TRBJ2-3	TGTGCCATCAGTGACTTCCTGGGAGATACGCAGTATTTT	CAISDFLGDTQYF
TRBV4-1	.	TRBJ1-3	TGCGCCAGCAGCCAAGCAGGGTCTGGAAACACCATATATTTT	CASSQAGSGNTIYF
TRBV30	.	TRBJ1-4	TGTGCCTGGAGGACCGGGGATGAAAAACTGTTTTTT	CAWRTGDEKLFF
TRBV2	.	TRBJ1-1	TGTGCCAGCAGTCCCCCTCAGGCCGGGACTGAAGCTTTCTTT	CASSPPQAGTEAFF